The T cell receptor beta chain under discussion was sequenced for a study of blood T cells in healthy people across ages. V was shortened by 3 bases and J by 1 base, with 9 bases between the two germline ends. The CDR3 contains 14 residues. Germline CDR1 is LGHNA and CDR2 is YSLEER. Per-sample yields of isolated PBMCs were at least 6 million. Using a J-beta primer mix together with a sample-barcoded 5' primer, a second PCR was run for about 6 to 12 cycles. TCRdb processed the 5' RACE reads anew with MiXCR; each CDR3 protein has one entry. The repertoire includes roughly 1,800,000 distinct CDR3 sequences, around 48% of them detected once, and about 2.1% sits in the top ten.

The chain uses TRBV4-3 and TRBJ1-1; D is unresolved. The specimen sequenced was blood. This TCR derives from a woman in her thirties or forties in good health. The CDR3 bases are TGCGCCAGCAGCCACAGGCCTACGAACACTGAAGCTTTCTTT. Its translation: CASSHRPTNTEAFF.